This T cell receptor beta chain was identified during a study of blood T cell repertoires in COVID-19. Across the study: Some COVID-19 samples were acute and others convalescent; all came from the United States, Italy and Spain.

Profiled with immunoSEQ multiplex PCR; TCRdb holds only in-frame clones, not every one. The sample records 300,000 or so clones, about 86% being singletons. V lost 3 bases to trimming and J lost 10 bases, with 8 bases between them. The V gene's germline CDR1 is SGDLS and CDR2 YYNGEE. The CDR3 length is 11 residues. What was sequenced was peripheral blood. The rearrangement links TRBV9 to TRBJ2-1; weak D call: TRBD2 (5 bases). This clonotype originated in a woman aged 50 to 60 with acute or convalescent COVID-19. CDR3 DNA sequence: TGTGCCAGCAGCGCCACGGGGGAGCAGTTCTTC. Translated: CASSATGEQFF.